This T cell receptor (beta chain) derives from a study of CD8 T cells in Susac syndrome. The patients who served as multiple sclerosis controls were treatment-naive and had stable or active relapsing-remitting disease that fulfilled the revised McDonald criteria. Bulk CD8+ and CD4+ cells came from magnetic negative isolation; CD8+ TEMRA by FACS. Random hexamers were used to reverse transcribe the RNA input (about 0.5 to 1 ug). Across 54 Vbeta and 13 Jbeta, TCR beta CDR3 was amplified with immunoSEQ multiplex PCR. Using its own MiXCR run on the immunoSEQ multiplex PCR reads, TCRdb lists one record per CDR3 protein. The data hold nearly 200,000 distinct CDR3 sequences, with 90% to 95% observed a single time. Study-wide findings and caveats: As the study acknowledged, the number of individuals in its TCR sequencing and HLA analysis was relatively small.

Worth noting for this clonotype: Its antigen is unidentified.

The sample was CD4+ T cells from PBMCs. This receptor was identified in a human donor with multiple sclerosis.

The CDR3 nucleotides are TGTGCCAGCAGCCGACCTTCGGGGGAGGAGACCCAGTACTTC. Protein sequence: CASSRPSGEETQYF. The chain links TRBV4-2 to TRBJ2-5; tentatively, D is TRBD2 (6 bases). The V gene lost 4 bases and the J gene lost 5 bases, with 14 bases spanning the gap. This CDR3 is 14 amino acids long. Germline CDR1 is LGHNA and CDR2 is YNFKEQ.